A selection of T cell receptor beta chains follows, all from one sample in a study of T-cell reconstitution after alpha-beta-depleted transplantation in children. TCRdb reprocessed the PCR reads via MiXCR and lists one record per CDR3 protein. This table has approximately 500,000 distinct CDR3 sequences, over 9.5% appearing once. The input for sequencing was PBMCs, taken before TCRalphabeta/CD19-depleted stem cell transplant. The receptors were gathered from a child aged 2-15 years with inherited bone marrow failure, due to receive a stem cell transplant. The CDR3 runs from the conserved cysteine through the conserved F or W. The D gene is left open where the match is weak. Not every row has a clone size; where given, it reads once, few, many or a size class.

clone size	J gene	D gene	V gene	CDR3 DNA	CDR3 protein
few	TRBJ2-6	NA	TRBV19	TGTGCCACTCGCGCCGGGACCGAGATACCCTCTGGGGCCAACGTCCTGACTTTC	CATRAGTEIPSGANVLTF
many	TRBJ2-1	NA	TRBV9	TGTGCCAGCAGCCCCCACCGCGGAGGTACATACAATGAGCAGTTCTTC	CASSPHRGGTYNEQFF
few	TRBJ2-5	TRBD1	TRBV5-1	TGCGCCAGCAGCTGGGGGACAGGGGATGAGACCCAGTACTTC	CASSWGTGDETQYF
many	TRBJ2-5	NA	TRBV27	TGTGCCAGCAGTGTCGCCGGGCCTATCCAAGAGACCCAGTACTTC	CASSVAGPIQETQYF
many	TRBJ1-2	TRBD1	TRBV12-3/TRBV12-4	TGTGCCAGCAGCCCTGACAGGGTTGGGGGCTATGGCTACACCTTC	CASSPDRVGGYGYTF
many	TRBJ2-5	NA	TRBV10-3	TGTGCCATCAGTGAGAGGGGGAGGGAAGAGACCCAGTACTTC	CAISERGREETQYF
NA	TRBJ2-3	NA	TRBV25-1	TGTGCCAGCAGTGAACCGGGACACCGCACAGATACGCAGTATTTT	CASSEPGHRTDTQYF
many	TRBJ2-1	NA	TRBV20-1	TGCAGTGCTACCAGACTAGACTCCTACAATGAGCAGTTCTTC	CSATRLDSYNEQFF
NA	TRBJ2-3	TRBD2	TRBV7-2	TGTGCCAGCAGCCCTATAGCGGGGCACACAGATACGCAGTATTTT	CASSPIAGHTDTQYF
many	TRBJ2-1	NA	TRBV24-1	TGTGCCACCAGTGATTTTCCCAGGGGCGCCGGGTTCTTC	CATSDFPRGAGFF
NA	TRBJ1-1	NA	TRBV12-3/TRBV12-4	TGTGCCAGCAAAGTAAGGGGGTTGACTGAAGCTTTCTTT	CASKVRGLTEAFF
many	TRBJ2-2	TRBD2	TRBV12-3/TRBV12-4	TGTGCCAGCAGTCCAGGGACTAGCGGGACGTCCGGGGAGCTGTTTTTT	CASSPGTSGTSGELFF
many	TRBJ2-7	TRBD2	TRBV28	TGTGCCAGCAGGGATCTGGGACTAGCGGGCTACGAGCAGTACTTC	CASRDLGLAGYEQYF
many	TRBJ2-3	TRBD2	TRBV5-1	TGCGCCAGCAGCTTATGGACTAGCGGGCGAACTAGCACAGATACGCAGTATTTT	CASSLWTSGRTSTDTQYF
many	TRBJ2-5	NA	TRBV20-1	TGCAGTGCTAGACTTCATAGGGGCGCCGAGACCCAGTACTTC	CSARLHRGAETQYF
many	TRBJ2-3	NA	TRBV4-2	TGTGCCAGCAGCCAGAACCGAGGACGAGGGAACACAGATACGCAGTATTTT	CASSQNRGRGNTDTQYF
few	TRBJ2-3	TRBD2	TRBV7-2	TGTGCCAGCAGCTTATCCGGGACTAGCGGGAAGACAGATACGCAGTATTTT	CASSLSGTSGKTDTQYF
NA	TRBJ2-7	NA	TRBV5-1	TGCGCCAGCAGTCCGTACGTGGTCCACGAGCAGTACTTC	CASSPYVVHEQYF
NA	TRBJ1-1	NA	TRBV18	TGTGCCAGCTCACGGGTTGGGGGAACGAACACTGAAGCTTTCTTT	CASSRVGGTNTEAFF
many	TRBJ2-5	TRBD2	TRBV29-1	TGCAGCGTTGAAGGTAGCGGGAGGGGAGAGACCCAGTACTTC	CSVEGSGRGETQYF
many	TRBJ1-1	TRBD1	TRBV12-3/TRBV12-4	TGTGCCAGCAGCCCCCGGACAGGGGACACTGAAGCTTTCTTT	CASSPRTGDTEAFF
many	TRBJ2-7	TRBD1	TRBV5-4	TGTGCCAGCAGCCCCCGCCCATACAGGGGCAGGGACGAGCAGTACTTC	CASSPRPYRGRDEQYF
NA	TRBJ1-4	NA	TRBV4-3	TGCGCCAGCAGCCAAGAGATCGGGGCAGGTGAAAAACTGTTTTTT	CASSQEIGAGEKLFF
many	TRBJ2-7	TRBD1	TRBV2	TGTGCCAGCAGTACGAACAGGGGGCGGGTCGAGCAGTACTTC	CASSTNRGRVEQYF
many	TRBJ2-3	TRBD1	TRBV12-3/TRBV12-4	TGTGCCAGCAGTCGGACAGGGTTTCTCACAGATACGCAGTATTTT	CASSRTGFLTDTQYF
many	TRBJ1-5	NA	TRBV7-2	TGTGCCAGCAGTCGGAGCAATCAGCCCCAGCATTTT	CASSRSNQPQHF
many	TRBJ2-3	NA	TRBV29-1	TGCAGCCCTACCGTCTCCGATACGCAGTATTTT	CSPTVSDTQYF
many	TRBJ2-1	NA	TRBV20-1	TGCAGTGCGGACCGGGACCCTAATCCTTACAATGAGCAGTTCTTC	CSADRDPNPYNEQFF
many	TRBJ2-6	NA	TRBV10-3	TGTGCCATCAGTGAACAGGGCTCTGGGGCCAACGTCCTGACTTTC	CAISEQGSGANVLTF
NA	TRBJ2-3	NA	TRBV21-1	TGTGCCAGCAGCAAAGACTGCCGCCCTGAGAGCCCAGATACGCAGTATTTT	CASSKDCRPESPDTQYF
many	TRBJ2-1	NA	TRBV6-5	TGTGCCAGCAAACGGAGAGGCACCTACAATGAGCAGTTCTTC	CASKRRGTYNEQFF
few	TRBJ1-2	NA	TRBV20-1	TGCAGTGCAGAAGGTGGTGGGCAGGGCATCCATGGCTACACCTTC	CSAEGGGQGIHGYTF
few	TRBJ2-1	TRBD2	TRBV6-5	TGTGCCAGCAGTTACATAGCGGGAGGAATTGGTGAGCAGTTCTTC	CASSYIAGGIGEQFF
many	TRBJ2-5	NA	TRBV7-2	TGTGCCAGCAGCTCCCGCCGTCCGGAGACCCAGTACTTC	CASSSRRPETQYF
many	TRBJ2-2	TRBD1	TRBV4-2	TGTGCCAGCAGCCAAACTACAGGGGCGAACACCGGGGAGCTGTTTTTT	CASSQTTGANTGELFF
NA	TRBJ2-7	TRBD1	TRBV6-5	TGTGCCAGCAGTTACTCTAAGCAGGGGGCCTACGAGCAGTACTTC	CASSYSKQGAYEQYF
few	TRBJ2-7	NA	TRBV7-6	TGTGCCAGCAGCTTAAATACAGGGAGCTACGAGCAGTACTTC	CASSLNTGSYEQYF
many	TRBJ2-2	NA	TRBV4-3	TGCGCCAGCAGCCAACAGTTGGCGTGGACCGGGGAGCTGTTTTTT	CASSQQLAWTGELFF
many	TRBJ2-2	NA	TRBV5-1	TGCGCCAGCAGCGAAAGACTCAGCGGTATCGGGGAGCTGTTTTTT	CASSERLSGIGELFF
many	TRBJ2-1	NA	TRBV15	TGTGCCACCAGCAAAGACAGGGACTGGTACAATGAGCAGTTCTTC	CATSKDRDWYNEQFF
NA	TRBJ2-7	NA	TRBV3-1	TGTGCCAGCAGCCAAGGAGGTCATGTCTCCTACGAGCAGTACTTC	CASSQGGHVSYEQYF
many	TRBJ2-4	TRBD2	TRBV10-3	TGTGCCATCAGTGAGTCGATGTGGCTACCACTAGCGAAAGCCAAAAACATTCAGTACTTC	CAISESMWLPLAKAKNIQYF
many	TRBJ1-2	TRBD1	TRBV7-9	TGTGCCAGCAGCTTAAGAGGGACAGGGGGACTCGGCGGCTACACCTTC	CASSLRGTGGLGGYTF
NA	TRBJ2-5	TRBD1	TRBV5-4	TGTGCCAGCAGCTATTCACAGGGGGCCCAAGAGACCCAGTACTTC	CASSYSQGAQETQYF
NA	TRBJ2-5	NA	TRBV21-1	TGTGCCAGCAGCAAAGGCATGGGGGCCATCAAACAAGAGACCCAGTACTTC	CASSKGMGAIKQETQYF
many	TRBJ2-7	NA	TRBV4-3	TGCGCCAGCAGCCAAGATCCCGGACGAGTTTACGAGCAGTACTTC	CASSQDPGRVYEQYF